Listed below are T cell receptor beta chains from one sample, sequenced in a study of T cell responses to AZD1222 COVID-19 vaccine. Repertoires were generated with immunoSEQ multiplex PCR, while TCRdb's copy carries only in-frame clones and drops some. The sample has about 140,000 clones, more than 85% seen once. Sequenced material: peripheral blood, taken on day 0 of AZD1222 vaccination. The source is an adult in good health. Each CDR3 is given with its conserved first and last residue. A D gene is named only where the DNA matches it firmly. The size field is filled for only some rows; it gives once, few, many or a size class.

v_call	d_call	j_call	clone_size	cdr3_aa	cdr3_nt
TRBV2	.	TRBJ2-3	.	CASSPLAFLGTDTQYF	TGTGCCAGCTCACCACTGGCATTCTTGGGCACAGATACGCAGTATTTT
TRBV29-1	TRBD2	TRBJ2-3	once	CSANPSGAATDTQYF	TGCAGCGCAAACCCTAGCGGGGCGGCCACAGATACGCAGTATTTT
TRBV5-1	.	TRBJ2-7	.	CASSWGGTVNEQYF	TGCGCCAGCAGCTGGGGAGGGACAGTAAACGAGCAGTACTTC
TRBV5-1	.	TRBJ2-1	.	CASSLTAINNEQFF	TGCGCCAGCAGCTTGACCGCGATTAACAATGAGCAGTTCTTC
TRBV9	TRBD1	TRBJ1-2	.	CASSVGQGPWGYTF	TGTGCCAGCAGCGTTGGACAGGGGCCTTGGGGCTACACCTTC
TRBV18	.	TRBJ1-5	.	CASSSTGVNQPQHF	TGTGCCAGCTCATCGACAGGAGTCAATCAGCCCCAGCATTTT
TRBV30	TRBD1	TRBJ2-7	once	CAWSVGTGDYEQYF	TGTGCCTGGAGTGTAGGTACAGGGGACTACGAGCAGTACTTC
TRBV19	TRBD2	TRBJ2-3	.	CASSIAGLAPDTQYF	TGTGCCAGTAGTATAGCAGGACTAGCCCCTGATACGCAGTATTTT
TRBV30	TRBD1	TRBJ1-6	.	CAWSVGQGAGSPLHF	TGTGCCTGGAGTGTAGGACAGGGGGCCGGTTCACCCCTCCACTTT
TRBV10-2	TRBD1	TRBJ1-1	once	CASNPGQGARTEAFF	TGCGCCAGCAACCCTGGACAGGGGGCCCGAACTGAAGCTTTCTTT
TRBV27	TRBD2	TRBJ2-7	.	CASSFSGGEQYF	TGTGCCAGCAGTTTTTCGGGAGGCGAGCAGTACTTC
TRBV19	TRBD2	TRBJ2-1	.	CASSKRTSGSRHEQFF	TGTGCCAGTAGTAAACGGACTAGCGGGAGTCGGCATGAGCAGTTCTTC
TRBV5-1	.	TRBJ2-2	.	CASSPGTSNTGELFF	TGCGCCAGCAGCCCCGGGACTTCGAACACCGGGGAGCTGTTTTTT
TRBV6-2/TRBV6-3	.	TRBJ1-2	.	CASSASWGISYGYTF	TGTGCCAGCAGTGCCAGTTGGGGTATCAGCTATGGCTACACCTTC
TRBV2	TRBD2	TRBJ2-1	.	CASRRTSGRNEQFF	TGTGCCAGCAGGAGGACTAGCGGGAGGAATGAGCAGTTCTTC
TRBV27	.	TRBJ2-7	.	CASKKSRHEQYF	TGTGCCAGCAAAAAGAGCCGACACGAGCAGTACTTC
TRBV6-4	TRBD1	TRBJ2-2	.	CASSRQGASGELFF	TGTGCCAGCAGCCGACAGGGGGCCTCCGGGGAGCTGTTTTTT
TRBV5-6	.	TRBJ2-7	.	CASSLEAGTYEQYF	TGTGCCAGCAGCTTGGAGGCGGGAACCTACGAGCAGTACTTC
TRBV7-7	.	TRBJ1-1	.	CASSLGQNTEAFF	TGTGCCAGCAGCTTAGGTCAGAACACTGAAGCTTTCTTT
TRBV7-3	.	TRBJ1-6	few	CASSSQGGTSPLHF	TGTGCCAGCAGCTCTCAAGGGGGGACCTCACCCCTCCACTTT
TRBV27	.	TRBJ2-2	.	CATWQGGPRFGGELFF	TGTGCCACCTGGCAGGGCGGGCCGAGGTTTGGCGGGGAGCTGTTTTTT
TRBV7-3	.	TRBJ2-3	.	CASSLRLGAPSTDTQYF	TGTGCCAGCAGCCTACGACTAGGGGCACCTAGCACAGATACGCAGTATTTT
TRBV3-1/TRBV3-2	TRBD1	TRBJ1-2	.	CASSQEDRAGGYTF	TGTGCCAGCAGCCAGGAGGACAGGGCAGGCGGCTACACCTTC
TRBV3-1/TRBV3-2	.	TRBJ2-5	.	CASSPTPFAGLQETQYF	TGTGCCAGCAGTCCAACCCCTTTCGCGGGACTCCAAGAGACCCAGTACTTC
TRBV28	.	TRBJ1-5	.	CASSLTGTIGQPQHF	TGTGCCAGCAGTTTAACCGGGACAATCGGTCAGCCCCAGCATTTT
TRBV23-1	.	TRBJ1-4	.	CASSLPGCSATNEKLFF	TGCGCCAGCAGCCTACCAGGATGCTCCGCAACTAATGAAAAACTGTTTTTT
TRBV9	.	TRBJ1-1	.	CASSVEGAGRRTEAFF	TGTGCCAGCAGCGTAGAAGGTGCGGGCCGGCGCACTGAAGCTTTCTTT
TRBV30	TRBD1	TRBJ1-4	.	CAWGPGQGVEKLFF	TGTGCCTGGGGTCCGGGACAGGGGGTAGAAAAACTGTTTTTT
TRBV7-2	TRBD2	TRBJ2-7	.	CASSLDFTSAEQYF	TGTGCCAGCAGCTTAGACTTCACTAGCGCCGAGCAGTACTTC
TRBV7-8	TRBD1	TRBJ2-7	.	CASSLEAGGNYEQYF	TGTGCCAGCAGCTTAGAGGCAGGGGGCAACTACGAGCAGTACTTC
TRBV5-4	.	TRBJ2-1	.	CASSLKQGGYNEQFF	TGTGCCAGCAGCTTGAAACAGGGTGGCTACAATGAGCAGTTCTTC
TRBV6-1	TRBD2	TRBJ2-2	.	CASSEAVAGGYTGELFF	TGTGCCAGCAGTGAAGCGGTGGCGGGGGGCTACACCGGGGAGCTGTTTTTT
TRBV11-3	.	TRBJ2-7	.	CASSLGVGEQYF	TGTGCCAGCAGCCTGGGGGTGGGCGAGCAGTACTTC
TRBV7-3	.	TRBJ2-1	.	CASSFDTSSYNEQFF	TGTGCCAGCAGCTTCGACACAAGCTCCTACAATGAGCAGTTCTTC
TRBV10-1	.	TRBJ2-7	.	CASSPATKYEQYF	TGCGCCAGCAGTCCTGCGACCAAGTACGAGCAGTACTTC
TRBV6-2/TRBV6-3	.	TRBJ1-1	.	CASSYGRATGEAFF	TGTGCCAGCAGTTATGGAAGGGCCACTGGCGAAGCTTTCTTT
TRBV11-3	TRBD1	TRBJ1-4	.	CASSLGTGANEKLFF	TGTGCCAGCAGCTTAGGGACAGGGGCGAATGAAAAACTGTTTTTT